This passage covers 31 T cell receptor beta chains from one sample sequenced in a study of T cells after yellow fever vaccination. TCRdb re-called the 5' RACE reads through MiXCR, storing one row per CDR3 protein. This sample carries 150,000 to 200,000 distinct CDR3 sequences, approximately 10% of them seen once, and the ten largest clones take about 40%. Sequenced here: CD8+ T cells sorted from PBMCs, sampled 15 days after the yellow fever booster vaccination. These receptors originate from a man aged 18-30 years who received the YFV17D yellow fever vaccine.

This clonotype has only a few counts. The chain joins TRBV9 to TRBJ2-3; possible D gene TRBD1, 6 bases. This CDR3 has 15 residues. The germline V and J ends were trimmed by 4 bases and 4 bases, with 16 bases remaining between them. Looked up from germline, CDR1 is SGDLS and CDR2 is YYNGEE. For the CDR3, the DNA is TGTGCCAGCAGCACAGAGGGGGACGTCGCAGATACGCAGTATTTT. Protein sequence: CASSTEGDVADTQYF.

This clonotype was seen more than once but under ten times. This chain links TRBV29-1 with TRBJ2-5, with 14 bases matching TRBD2. V gave up 6 bases and J gave up 3 bases; unmatched junction bases: 6. The CDR3 has 15 residues. Per germline, CDR1 SQVTM and CDR2 ANQGSEA. The CDR3 DNA reads TGCAGCGTCCAGGGGGGACTAGCGGGGGAAGAGACCCAGTACTTC. Protein sequence: CSVQGGLAGEETQYF.

This clonotype was counted a few times. The chain combines TRBV12-3 or TRBV12-4 with TRBJ2-1; 10 positions match TRBD1. V lost 8 bases, J lost 7 bases, and 8 bases stayed unmatched. The CDR3 is 14 amino acids. CDR3 loop: CASDIGTGVNEQFF. The CDR3 nucleotides are TGTGCCAGCGATATAGGGACAGGGGTGAATGAGCAGTTCTTC.

The J gene is TRBJ1-2, the V gene TRBV6-6; D is undetermined. Germline V gene sequence: CDR1 MNHNY, CDR2 SVGAGI (reference sequence). Trimming removed 6 bases from V and 0 bases from J, with 14 bases in between. The CDR3 is 15 residues long. CDR3 protein: CASSPGRRANYGYTF. The CDR3 DNA reads TGTGCCAGCAGCCCCGGACGGAGAGCTAACTATGGCTACACCTTC.

This clonotype was detected a few times. This chain connects TRBV4-3 to TRBJ1-1; D might be TRBD1 (5 bases). The V end was cut by 1 base, the J end by 3 bases, with 12 bases between. The CDR3 runs to 15 residues. CDR1 is LGHNA, CDR2 YSLEER, per germline. The CDR3 coding sequence is TGCGCCAGCAGCCAAGCCAACAGGTGGGACACTGAAGCTTTCTTT. Amino acid sequence: CASSQANRWDTEAFF.

There are a few counts of this clonotype. This rearrangement joins TRBV11-3 to TRBJ2-7, with TRBD2 matching 8 bases. This CDR3 contains 13 residues. From germline, CDR1 is SGHNT and CDR2 YENEEA. After removal of 6 bases from V and 2 bases from J, the junction contained 3 bases not matched to a gene. CDR3 loop: CASSSGETYEQYF. In DNA form, the CDR3 reads TGTGCCAGCAGTAGCGGGGAAACCTACGAGCAGTACTTC.

This clonotype turned up a few times. J is TRBJ2-2 and V is TRBV6-5; D assignment may be TRBD1 or TRBD2 (5 bases each). CDR3 length: 15 amino acids. Germline assignment: CDR1 MNHEY and CDR2 SVGAGI. V shed 2 bases and J shed 5 bases, with 12 bases lying between them. CDR3 loop: CASSYVGVGTGELFF. CDR3 coding DNA: TGTGCCAGCAGTTACGTGGGGGTAGGAACCGGGGAGCTGTTTTTT.

This clonotype has more than one count but fewer than ten. The chain is built from TRBV29-1 and TRBJ1-1; a weak D match, TRBD1 (5 bases). The germline V gene has CDR1 SQVTM and CDR2 ANQGSEA. This CDR3 has 13 residues. With 2 bases removed from V and 7 bases from J, the gap between germline ends came to 14 bases. The CDR3 reads CSVELSGWDEAFF. The CDR3 DNA reads as TGCAGCGTTGAACTTTCAGGGTGGGATGAAGCTTTCTTT. Variable domain in full (rest from reference TRBV29-1 and TRBJ1-1): SAVISQKPSRDICQRGTSLTIQCQVDSQVTMMFWYRQQPGQSLTLIATANQGSEATYESGFVIDKFPISRPNLTFSTLTVSNMSPEDSSIYLCSVELSGWDEAFFGQGTRLTVV.

CDR3: CSTKDRASGNTIYF. The CDR3 DNA sequence: TGCAGCACAAAAGACAGGGCGTCTGGAAACACCATATATTTT. V and J are TRBV29-1 and TRBJ1-3, with 7 bases lining up with TRBD1. After removal of 8 bases from V and 1 base from J, the junction contained 8 bases not matched to a gene. The CDR3 has 14 residues. Per germline, CDR1 SQVTM and CDR2 ANQGSEA.

This clonotype was counted at least ten times. This rearrangement joins TRBV5-1 to TRBJ2-6; no reliable D call. This CDR3 has 14 residues. Germline V gene lookup returns CDR1 SGHRS and CDR2 YFSETQ. V was trimmed by 4 bases and J by 4 bases, leaving 9 bases between them. DNA for the CDR3: TGCGCCAGCAGCCCCCTAAACGGGGCCAACGTCCTGACTTTC. Translating it yields CASSPLNGANVLTF.

Only a few counts were recorded for this clonotype. The chain has TRBV9 and TRBJ1-4; no firm D call. Between the trimmed V and J ends, which lost 5 bases and 2 bases, there was a span of 7 bases. Germline V gives CDR1 SGDLS, CDR2 YYNGEE. This CDR3 is built from 13 residues. In DNA, the CDR3 is TGTGCCAGCAGTGACGGGACTAATGAAAAACTGTTTTTT. Amino acid sequence: CASSDGTNEKLFF.

This clonotype was seen repeatedly, ten times or more. The chain links TRBV7-8 to TRBJ1-1, with 7 bases identical to TRBD1. Germline CDR1 SGHVS, CDR2 FQNEAQ. The CDR3 is made up of 13 amino acids. V lost 5 bases, J lost 4 bases, and 4 bases stayed unmatched. The CDR3 region is CASSRSGGTEAFF. DNA of the CDR3: TGTGCCAGCAGCCGATCAGGGGGCACTGAAGCTTTCTTT.

This chain joins TRBV7-2 and TRBJ2-1; maybe TRBD2 (5 bases). V shed 5 bases and J shed 5 bases, with 19 bases lying between them. The CDR3 spans 16 residues. The germline V gene encodes CDR1 SGHTA and CDR2 FQGNSA. The DNA of the CDR3 is TGTGCCAGCAGCCCCCTATTGGGAGCTGGGGACAATGAGCAGTTCTTC. It specifies CASSPLLGAGDNEQFF.

The rearrangement joins TRBV6-2 or TRBV6-3 to TRBJ1-5; D is possibly TRBD1 (6 bases). V dropped 4 bases and J dropped 3 bases, with 13 bases sitting between them. Germline V gives CDR1 MNHEY, CDR2 SVGEGT. This CDR3 comprises 15 residues. The CDR3, as DNA: TGTGCCAGCAGTTCCACAGGGACACTCAATCAGCCCCAGCATTTT. Translating it yields CASSSTGTLNQPQHF.

The chain has TRBV7-6 and TRBJ2-7; either TRBD1 or TRBD2 may fit D (6 bases each). The V gene's germline CDR1 is SGHVS and CDR2 FNYEAQ. The CDR3 covers 15 residues. V was clipped by 0 bases and J by 7 bases, with 16 bases between them. The DNA of the CDR3 is TGTGCCAGCAGCTTAGCGGGTCAGGGGACTTGGGAGCAGTACTTC. Its translation is CASSLAGQGTWEQYF.

The chain uses TRBV13 and TRBJ1-2; the D is unclear. Looked up from germline, CDR1 is PRHDT and CDR2 is FYEKMQ (reference sequence). The CDR3 loop spans 9 amino acids. V gave up 4 bases and J gave up 14 bases, with 8 bases separating them. DNA of the CDR3: TGTGCCAGCAGCTCCACCGGGACCTTC. It yields the protein CASSSTGTF.

J is TRBJ1-6 and V is TRBV10-3; maybe TRBD1 (6 bases). V was clipped by 6 bases and J by 9 bases, with 12 bases between them. Per germline, CDR1 ENHRY and CDR2 SYGVKD. The CDR3 length is 13 residues. The CDR3 sequence: CAIRDGGRSPLHF. The CDR3 region has the DNA TGTGCCATCAGAGATGGGGGCCGTTCACCCCTCCACTTT.

This clonotype was counted a few times. J is TRBJ2-1 and V is TRBV7-2; 7 bases line up with TRBD1. The CDR3 is 13 amino acids. J gave up 6 bases and V 2 bases, and 1 base lay outside the gene matches. Germline CDR1 reads SGHTA; CDR2 reads FQGNSA. The CDR3 sequence is CASSLWDSNEQFF. CDR3 sequence (DNA): TGTGCCAGCAGCTTATGGGACAGCAATGAGCAGTTCTTC. The variable domain in full, with the rest retrieved from reference TRBV7-2 and TRBJ2-1, is GAGVSQSPSNKVTEKGKDVELRCDPISGHTALYWYRQSLGQGLEFLIYFQGNSAPDKSGLPSDRFSAERTGGSVSTLTIQRTQQEDSAVYLCASSLWDSNEQFFGPGTRLTVL.

This clonotype was detected only a few times. The rearrangement joins TRBV5-5 to TRBJ1-2, with D perhaps TRBD1 (6 bases). Germline CDR1 is SGHKS and CDR2 is YYEKEE (reference sequence). V shed 3 bases and J shed 6 bases, with 21 bases lying between them. The CDR3 is made up of 16 amino acids. As DNA, the CDR3 is TGTGCCAGCAGCTATGAAATCGCCCAGGGGACCGATGGCTACACCTTC. Translated: CASSYEIAQGTDGYTF.

The V and J genes are TRBV7-9 and TRBJ2-7; TRBD2 matches at 13 bases. With 1 base clipped from V and 0 bases from J, the junction kept 3 bases outside the gene matches. CDR3 length: 17 amino acids. The germline V gene encodes CDR1 SEHNR and CDR2 FQNEAQ (reference sequence). The DNA of the CDR3 is TGTGCCAGCAGCTTAGTGGGACTAGCGGGGAGCTCCTACGAGCAGTACTTC. It is translated as CASSLVGLAGSSYEQYF.

The gene calls are TRBV12-3 or TRBV12-4 and TRBJ1-2; D gene uncertain. CDR3 length: 16 residues. V was clipped by 7 bases and J by 2 bases, with 20 bases between them. CDR3 nucleotides: TGTGCCAGCACAATCGGGCCCTACCTCTTAAACTATGGCTACACCTTC. Translated, it gives CASTIGPYLLNYGYTF.

This clonotype came up a few times. The chain carries TRBV9 and TRBJ2-3, with D hard to call. CDR1 and CDR2 (germline): SGDLS, YYNGEE. This CDR3 is 15 amino acids long. The V end was cut by 0 bases, the J end by 1 base, with 9 bases between. The CDR3 DNA follows: TGTGCCAGCAGCGTAGAGGGTTTGGGCACAGATACGCAGTATTTT. Translation gives CASSVEGLGTDTQYF.

V usage is TRBV7-6 and J usage is TRBJ1-5; the D gene is possibly TRBD1 (6 bases). The CDR3 runs to 13 residues. Germline CDR1 is SGHVS and CDR2 is FNYEAQ. The V gene lost 5 bases and the J gene lost 4 bases, with 9 bases spanning the gap. CDR3 DNA sequence: TGTGCCAGCAGCCGAACAGGGAATCAGCCCCAGCATTTT. As protein: CASSRTGNQPQHF.

J is TRBJ2-3 and V is TRBV7-9, with 13 bases aligning to TRBD2. Per the germline V gene, CDR1 is SEHNR and CDR2 is FQNEAQ (reference sequence). With 3 bases clipped from V and 1 base from J, the junction kept 4 bases outside the gene matches. This CDR3 region has 17 residues. As DNA, the CDR3 is TGTGCCAGCAGCTTTCCCGGGACTAGCGGGGGCACAGATACGCAGTATTTT. Its protein product is CASSFPGTSGGTDTQYF.

V and J are TRBV2 and TRBJ2-7, with 9 bases identical to TRBD2. The CDR3 totals 14 residues. Germline CDR1 SNHLY, CDR2 FYNNEI. Trimming removed 4 bases from V and 0 bases from J; junction bases left unmatched: 1. The CDR3 DNA is TGTGCCAGCAGTGTAGCGGGGGACTCCTACGAGCAGTACTTC. It specifies CASSVAGDSYEQYF.

CDR3: CATSDWRSGGQPDTQYF. CDR3 sequence (DNA): TGTGCCACCAGTGATTGGAGGTCGGGGGGGCAACCAGATACGCAGTATTTT. V usage is TRBV24-1 and J usage is TRBJ2-3; 8 positions match TRBD2. With V trimmed by 2 bases and J by 4 bases, 10 bases remained unmatched. CDR3 length: 17 residues. CDR1 is KGHDR, CDR2 SFDVKD, per germline.

The J gene is TRBJ2-2, the V gene TRBV29-1; 8 bases are shared with TRBD1. This CDR3 is built from 14 residues. CDR1 is SQVTM, CDR2 ANQGSEA, per germline. V dropped 6 bases and J dropped 1; count of bases not matched to a gene: 4. The CDR3 DNA reads as TGCAGCGTGGGGACAGGATTGAACACCGGGGAGCTGTTTTTT. It translates to CSVGTGLNTGELFF.

This clonotype was observed a handful of times. This chain uses TRBV15 with TRBJ1-2; D is undetermined. V was shortened by 5 bases and J by 4 bases, with 11 bases between the two germline ends. The CDR3 covers 13 residues. Germline V CDR1 and CDR2: LNHNV, YYDKDF (reference sequence). CDR3 nucleotides: TGTGCCACCAGCTTGGAGCGGAGCTATGGCTACACCTTC. This sequence encodes CATSLERSYGYTF. Variable domain in full (rest from reference TRBV15 and TRBJ1-2): DAMVIQNPRYQVTQFGKPVTLSCSQTLNHNVMYWYQQKSSQAPKLLFHYYDKDFNNEADTPDNFQSRRPNTSFCFLDIRSPGLGDTAMYLCATSLERSYGYTFGSGTRLTVV.

This clonotype was recorded many times. The chain couples TRBV12-3 or TRBV12-4 to TRBJ2-1; D call uncertain. This CDR3 has 11 residues. Between the trimmed V and J ends, which lost 3 bases and 6 bases, there was a span of 3 bases. The CDR3 coding sequence is TGTGCCAGCAGTTTCACCAATGAGCAGTTCTTC. Translation gives CASSFTNEQFF.

J is TRBJ2-5 and V is TRBV29-1; perhaps TRBD1 as D (5 bases). CDR3 length: 12 residues. Germline CDR1 SQVTM, CDR2 ANQGSEA. Trimming pared 5 bases from V and 2 bases from J, leaving 9 bases between. The CDR3 DNA reads as TGCAGCGTTAGGAGACAGCAAGAGACCCAGTACTTC. Amino acid sequence: CSVRRQQETQYF.

V is TRBV4-1 and J is TRBJ2-7; D gene uncertain. The ends were cut back, 4 bases at V and 2 bases at J, with 15 bases in the middle. This CDR3 comprises 15 residues. Germline loops: CDR1 MGHRA, CDR2 YSYEKL. The CDR3, as DNA: TGCGCCAGCAGCCGAGCCCCGACACGGACCTACGAGCAGTACGTC. It translates to CASSRAPTRTYEQYV.